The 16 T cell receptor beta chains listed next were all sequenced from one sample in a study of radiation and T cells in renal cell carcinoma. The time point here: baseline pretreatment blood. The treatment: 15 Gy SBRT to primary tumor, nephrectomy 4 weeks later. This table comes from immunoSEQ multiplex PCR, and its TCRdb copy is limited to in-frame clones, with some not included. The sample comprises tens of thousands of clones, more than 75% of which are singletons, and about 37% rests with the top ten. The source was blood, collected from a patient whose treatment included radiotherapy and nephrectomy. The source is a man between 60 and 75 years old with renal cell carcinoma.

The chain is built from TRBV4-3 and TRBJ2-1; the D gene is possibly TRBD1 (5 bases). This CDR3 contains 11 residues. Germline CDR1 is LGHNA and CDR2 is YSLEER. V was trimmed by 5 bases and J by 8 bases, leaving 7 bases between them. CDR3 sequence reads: CASSSGHEQFF. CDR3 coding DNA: TGCGCCAGCAGCTCAGGGCATGAGCAGTTCTTC.

The CDR3: CATSRGGTGGTVEQYF. Written as DNA, the CDR3 is TGTGCCACCAGCAGAGGAGGGACAGGGGGCACAGTGGAGCAGTACTTC. The J gene is TRBJ2-7, the V gene TRBV15; 12 bases agree with TRBD1. The trim removed 1 base at V and 7 bases at J, leaving 8 bases unmatched. CDR3 length: 16 residues. Germline CDR1 LNHNV, CDR2 YYDKDF (reference sequence).

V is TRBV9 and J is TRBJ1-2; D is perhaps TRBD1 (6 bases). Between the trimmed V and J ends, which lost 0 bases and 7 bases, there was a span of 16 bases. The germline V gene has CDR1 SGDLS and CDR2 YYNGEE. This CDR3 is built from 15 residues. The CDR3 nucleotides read TGTGCCAGCAGCGTAGGGTTTGGGGGGCAGATTGGCTACACCTTC. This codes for CASSVGFGGQIGYTF.

In nucleotides, the CDR3 is TGTGCCAGCGCACAGGGCGGGAGTGAGACCCAGTACTTC. Translated: CASAQGGSETQYF. The chain recombines TRBV7-9 with TRBJ2-5; D is possibly TRBD2 (7 bases). V lost 8 bases to trimming and J lost 5 bases, with 15 bases between them. CDR1 is SEHNR, CDR2 FQNEAQ, per germline (reference sequence). This CDR3 has 13 amino acids.

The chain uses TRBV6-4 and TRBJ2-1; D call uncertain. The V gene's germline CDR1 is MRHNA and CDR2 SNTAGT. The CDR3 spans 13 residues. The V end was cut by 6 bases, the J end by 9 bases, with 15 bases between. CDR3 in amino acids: CASSGSLETEQFF. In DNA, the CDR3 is TGTGCCAGCAGCGGATCCCTAGAGACTGAGCAGTTCTTC.

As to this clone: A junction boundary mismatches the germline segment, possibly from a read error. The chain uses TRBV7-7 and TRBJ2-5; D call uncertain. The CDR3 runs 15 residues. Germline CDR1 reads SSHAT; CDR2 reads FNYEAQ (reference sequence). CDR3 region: CASSLGRTFGETQYF. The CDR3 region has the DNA TGTGCTAGCAGCTTAGGTCGCACCTTTGGCGAGACCCAGTACTTC.

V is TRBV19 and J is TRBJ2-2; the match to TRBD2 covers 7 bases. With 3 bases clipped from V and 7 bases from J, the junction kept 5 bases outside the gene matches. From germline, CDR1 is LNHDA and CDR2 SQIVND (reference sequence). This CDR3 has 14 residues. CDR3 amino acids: CASSIIVAGGELFF. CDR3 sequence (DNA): TGTGCCAGTAGTATCATTGTAGCGGGCGGGGAGCTGTTTTTT.

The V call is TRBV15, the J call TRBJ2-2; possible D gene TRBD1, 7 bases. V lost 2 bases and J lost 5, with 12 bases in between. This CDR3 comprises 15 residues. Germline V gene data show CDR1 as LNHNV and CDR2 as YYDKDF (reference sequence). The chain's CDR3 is CATSRQGGLTGELFF. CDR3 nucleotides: TGTGCCACCAGCAGACAGGGGGGTTTAACCGGGGAGCTGTTTTTT.

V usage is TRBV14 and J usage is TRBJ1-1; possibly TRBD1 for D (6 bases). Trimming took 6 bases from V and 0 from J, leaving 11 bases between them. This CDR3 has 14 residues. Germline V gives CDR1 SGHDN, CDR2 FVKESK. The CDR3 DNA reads TGTGCCAGCAGGATCGGACAGATGAACACTGAAGCTTTCTTT. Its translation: CASRIGQMNTEAFF.

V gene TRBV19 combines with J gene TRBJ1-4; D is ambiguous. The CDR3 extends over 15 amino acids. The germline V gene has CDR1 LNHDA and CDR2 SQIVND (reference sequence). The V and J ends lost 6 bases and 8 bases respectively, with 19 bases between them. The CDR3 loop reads CASSPLAFSNEKLFF. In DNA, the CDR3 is TGTGCCAGTAGCCCTTTAGCGTTTTCCAACGAAAAACTGTTTTTT.

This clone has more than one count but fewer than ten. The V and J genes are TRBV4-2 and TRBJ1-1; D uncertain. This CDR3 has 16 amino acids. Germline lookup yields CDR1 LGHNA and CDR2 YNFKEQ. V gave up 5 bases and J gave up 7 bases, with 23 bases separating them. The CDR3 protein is CASSLDPYRDGLEAFF. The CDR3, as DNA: TGTGCCAGCAGCTTGGATCCATACAGAGACGGGCTTGAAGCTTTCTTT.

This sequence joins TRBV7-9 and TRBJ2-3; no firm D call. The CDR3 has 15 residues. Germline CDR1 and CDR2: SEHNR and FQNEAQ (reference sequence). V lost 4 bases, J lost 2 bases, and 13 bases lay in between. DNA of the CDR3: TGTGCCAGCAGCTCCAAGGACGTTCTCACAGATACGCAGTATTTT. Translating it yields CASSSKDVLTDTQYF.

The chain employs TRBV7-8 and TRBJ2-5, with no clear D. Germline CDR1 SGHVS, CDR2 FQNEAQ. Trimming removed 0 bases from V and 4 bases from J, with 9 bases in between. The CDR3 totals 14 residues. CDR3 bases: TGTGCCAGCAGCTTAGCGCCAAAATTAGAGACCCAGTACTTC. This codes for CASSLAPKLETQYF.

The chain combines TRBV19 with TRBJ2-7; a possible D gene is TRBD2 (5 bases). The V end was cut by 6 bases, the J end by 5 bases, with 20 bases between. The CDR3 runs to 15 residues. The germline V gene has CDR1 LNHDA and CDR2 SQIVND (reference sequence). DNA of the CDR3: TGTGCCAGTAGCAGCGGCCCCCTGGAGGTCAACGAGCAGTACTTC. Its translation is CASSSGPLEVNEQYF.

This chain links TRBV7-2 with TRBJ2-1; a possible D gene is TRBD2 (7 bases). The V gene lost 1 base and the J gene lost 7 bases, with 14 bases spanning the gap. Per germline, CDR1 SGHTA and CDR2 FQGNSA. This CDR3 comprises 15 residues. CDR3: CASSLGRRGGNEQFF. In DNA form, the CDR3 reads TGTGCCAGCAGCTTAGGGCGGAGGGGGGGGAATGAGCAGTTCTTC.

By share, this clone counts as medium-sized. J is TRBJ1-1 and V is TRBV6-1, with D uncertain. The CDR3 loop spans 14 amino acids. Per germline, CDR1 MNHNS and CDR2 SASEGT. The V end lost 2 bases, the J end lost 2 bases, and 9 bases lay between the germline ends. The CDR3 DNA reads TGTGCCAGCAGTGAAAACGGTGAAAACACTGAAGCTTTCTTT. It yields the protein CASSENGENTEAFF.